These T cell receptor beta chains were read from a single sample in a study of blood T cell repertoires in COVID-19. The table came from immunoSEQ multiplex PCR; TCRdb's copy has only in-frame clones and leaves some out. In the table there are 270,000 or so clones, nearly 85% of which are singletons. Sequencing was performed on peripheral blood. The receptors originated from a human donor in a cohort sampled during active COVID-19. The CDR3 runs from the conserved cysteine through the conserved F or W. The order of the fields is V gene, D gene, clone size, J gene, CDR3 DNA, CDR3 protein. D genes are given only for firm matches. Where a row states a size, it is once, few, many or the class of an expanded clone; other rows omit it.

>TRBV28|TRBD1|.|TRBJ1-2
TGTGCCAGCAGTCCCCCGGGACAGGGATATGGCTACACCTTC
CASSPPGQGYGYTF
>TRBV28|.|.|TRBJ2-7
TGTGCCAGCAGCCGGGACATTATGTACGAGCAGTACTTC
CASSRDIMYEQYF
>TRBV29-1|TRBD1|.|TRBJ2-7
TGCAGCGTAACACAGGGGTACGAGCAGTACTTC
CSVTQGYEQYF
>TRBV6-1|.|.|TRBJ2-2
TGTGCCAGCAGTGAGGAACGCGGGAAGAACACCGGGGAGCTGTTTTTT
CASSEERGKNTGELFF
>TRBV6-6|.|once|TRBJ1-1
TGTGCCAGCAGCCTGACAGGGAACACTGAAGCTTTCTTT
CASSLTGNTEAFF
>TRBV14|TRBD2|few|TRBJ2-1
TGTGCCAGCAGCCAAGGGACTAGCGGGGCAAACAATGAGCAGTTCTTC
CASSQGTSGANNEQFF
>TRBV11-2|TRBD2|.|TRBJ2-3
TGTGCCAGCAGCCCCCTTTTGAATTTGCGGGACTACACAGATACGCAGTATTTT
CASSPLLNLRDYTDTQYF
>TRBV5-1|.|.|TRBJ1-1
TGCGCCAGCAGCTTGGCGGGGTTTAAAACTGAAGCTTTCTTT
CASSLAGFKTEAFF
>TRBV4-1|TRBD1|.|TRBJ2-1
TGCGCCAGCGGCAGGGGGCTTTACAATGAGCAGTTCTTC
CASGRGLYNEQFF
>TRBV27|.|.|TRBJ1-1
TGTGCCAGCAAAAGGGGTACTGAAGCTTTCTTT
CASKRGTEAFF
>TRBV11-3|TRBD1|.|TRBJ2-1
TGTGCCAGCAGCTGGGCCACAGGGGCCTACAATGAGCAGTTCTTC
CASSWATGAYNEQFF
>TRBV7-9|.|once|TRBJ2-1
TGTGCCAGCAGCTCGATGAGCTCCTACAATGAGCAGTTCTTC
CASSSMSSYNEQFF
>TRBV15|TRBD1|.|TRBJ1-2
TGTGCCACCAGCAGAGGGGACAGGGAAAGTGGCTACACCTTC
CATSRGDRESGYTF
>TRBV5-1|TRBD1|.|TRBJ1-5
TGCGCCAGCAGCCTGGCCGGGACAGGGGCCAATCAGCCCCAGCATTTT
CASSLAGTGANQPQHF
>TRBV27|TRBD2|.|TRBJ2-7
TGTGCCAGCAGTTTACTAGCGGGTAAATACGAGCAGTACTTC
CASSLLAGKYEQYF
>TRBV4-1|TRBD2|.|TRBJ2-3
TGCGCCAGCAGCCAAGATTGGTCTAGCGGGAGTTGGAATACGCAGTATTTT
CASSQDWSSGSWNTQYF
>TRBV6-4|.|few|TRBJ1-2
TGTGCCAGCAGCCCGACGGGGGTAGCAACCTATGGCTACACCTTC
CASSPTGVATYGYTF
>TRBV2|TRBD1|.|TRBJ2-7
TGTGCCAGCAGGGACCCGGGACAGGGGTACGAGCAGTACTTC
CASRDPGQGYEQYF
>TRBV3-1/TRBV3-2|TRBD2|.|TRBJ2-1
TGTGCCAGCAGCCCCTGGGGGAGCGGGGGGGCAGACAATGAGCAGTTCTTC
CASSPWGSGGADNEQFF
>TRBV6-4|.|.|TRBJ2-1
TGTGCCAGCATTCCGGCTAGAAATGAGCAGTTCTTC
CASIPARNEQFF
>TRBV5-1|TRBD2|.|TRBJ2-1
TGCGCCAGCACCACAGCGGGAGCCTCTTACAATGAGCAGTTCTTC
CASTTAGASYNEQFF
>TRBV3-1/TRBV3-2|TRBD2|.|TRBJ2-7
TGTGCCAGCAGCCAAGTTCTGGGAGGGCCCTACTACGAGCAGTACTTC
CASSQVLGGPYYEQYF
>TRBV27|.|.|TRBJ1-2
TGTGCCAGCAGGCCACAGGGCCGACCTAACTATGGCTACACCTTC
CASRPQGRPNYGYTF
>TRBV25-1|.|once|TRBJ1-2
TGTGCCAGTAGGGACGTGGGGAGGAACTATGGCTACACCTTC
CASRDVGRNYGYTF
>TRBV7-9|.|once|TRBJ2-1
TGTGCCAGCAGCTTAGTGCGGGGGCTGTCCTACAATGAGCAGTTCTTC
CASSLVRGLSYNEQFF
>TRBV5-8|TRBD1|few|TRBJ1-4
TGTGCCAGCAGCGGTTTGACAGGGGGTTATGAAAAACTGTTTTTT
CASSGLTGGYEKLFF
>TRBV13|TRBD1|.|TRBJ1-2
TGTGCCAGCAGCTCGGCACAGGGGCCATCGTTCTATGGCTACACCTTC
CASSSAQGPSFYGYTF
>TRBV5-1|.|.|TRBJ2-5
TGCGCCAGCAGCTCAACCGGGGATACTCAAGAGACCCAGTACTTC
CASSSTGDTQETQYF
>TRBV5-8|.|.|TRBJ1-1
TGTGCCAGCAGCCTCGGATGGGCCGCTGAAGCTTTCTTT
CASSLGWAAEAFF
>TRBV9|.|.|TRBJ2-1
TGTGCCAGCAGCGTAGCTCGAGAGCCCGGCAATGAGCAGTTCTTC
CASSVAREPGNEQFF
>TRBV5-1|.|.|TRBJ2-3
TGCGCCAGCAGCTTGGGGAGTACCACAAGCACAGATACGCAGTATTTT
CASSLGSTTSTDTQYF
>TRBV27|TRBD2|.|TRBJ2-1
TGTGCCAGCAGGGCACTAGCGACCTACAATGAGCAGTTCTTC
CASRALATYNEQFF
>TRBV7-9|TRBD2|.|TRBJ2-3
TGTGCCAGCAGCCTCCTAGCGGTGATAGGGGATACGCAGTATTTT
CASSLLAVIGDTQYF
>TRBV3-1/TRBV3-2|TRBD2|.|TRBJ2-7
TGTGCCAGCAGCCCCCGGGCCGGGACTAGCGGATACGAGCAGTACTTC
CASSPRAGTSGYEQYF
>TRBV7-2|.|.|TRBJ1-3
TGTGCCAGCGCCCCCTTAAACGCCCGGGACACCATATATTTT
CASAPLNARDTIYF
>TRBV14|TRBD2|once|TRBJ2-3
TGTGCCAGCAGCCCTCGCCTTGGGCGGGGGGGCACAGATACGCAGTATTTT
CASSPRLGRGGTDTQYF
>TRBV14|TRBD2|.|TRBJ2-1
TGTGCCAGCAGCTCCCAGCGGGAGAGTGAGCAGTTCTTC
CASSSQRESEQFF
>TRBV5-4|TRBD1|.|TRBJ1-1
TGTGCCAGCACCCGCGAAACAGGGGCTCCCACTGAAGCTTTCTTT
CASTRETGAPTEAFF
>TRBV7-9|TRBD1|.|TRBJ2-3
TGTGCCAGCAGCTTGGGGCAGGGGGTAGATACGCAGTATTTT
CASSLGQGVDTQYF
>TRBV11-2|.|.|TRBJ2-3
TGTGCCAGCAGCCGAAGGCGGAGCTCCACAGATACGCAGTATTTT
CASSRRRSSTDTQYF
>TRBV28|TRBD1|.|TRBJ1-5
TGTGCCAGCAGTCTGGGACAGGGGCGAGGACAGCCCCAGCATTTT
CASSLGQGRGQPQHF
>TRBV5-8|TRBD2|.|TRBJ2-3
TGTGCCAGCAGCTTGGAGGTCTTGTTGCTAGCGGGGGACACAGATACGCAGTATTTT
CASSLEVLLLAGDTDTQYF
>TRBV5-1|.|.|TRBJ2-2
TGCGCCAGCAGCTTGAACGTAGGGCAGGGCGGGGAGCTGTTTTTT
CASSLNVGQGGELFF
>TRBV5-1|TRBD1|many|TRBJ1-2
TGCGCCAGCAGCGCGGGACAGGGTGACTATGGCTACACCTTC
CASSAGQGDYGYTF
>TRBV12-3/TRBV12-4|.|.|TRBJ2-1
TGTGCCAGCAGTTTGGGCCCAAACGGGCAGTTCTTC
CASSLGPNGQFF
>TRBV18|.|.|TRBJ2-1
TGTGCCAGCTCACCACCGTTCCTAGTTGAGGAGCAGTTCTTC
CASSPPFLVEEQFF
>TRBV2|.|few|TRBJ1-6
TGTGCCGGACGCCGGGGCAGCGGGAATTCACCCCTCCACTTT
CAGRRGSGNSPLHF
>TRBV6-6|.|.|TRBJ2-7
TGTGCCAGCAGTGGACAGCTCCACGAGCAGTACTTC
CASSGQLHEQYF
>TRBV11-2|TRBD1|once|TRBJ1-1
TGTGCCAGCGAACCACAGGGGGTGAACACTGAAGCTTTCTTT
CASEPQGVNTEAFF
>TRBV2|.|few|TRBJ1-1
TGTGCCAGCAGTGATCTTAGAGGGACTATGAACACTGAAGCTTTCTTT
CASSDLRGTMNTEAFF
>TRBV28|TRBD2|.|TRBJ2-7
TGTGCCAGCAGTTTTAGCGGGGGGGCTTACGAGCAGTACTTC
CASSFSGGAYEQYF
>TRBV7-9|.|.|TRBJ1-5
TGTGCCAGCAGCCCCGCAGGTCAGCCCCAGCATTTT
CASSPAGQPQHF
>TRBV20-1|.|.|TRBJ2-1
TGCAGTGCTAACTACTTCAATGAGCAGTTCTTC
CSANYFNEQFF
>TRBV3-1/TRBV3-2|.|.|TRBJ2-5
TGTGCCAGCAGCCAAGTGTTTTCGGATGCCGAGAGGGCCCAGTACTTC
CASSQVFSDAERAQYF
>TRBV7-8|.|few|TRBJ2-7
TGTGCCAGCAGCTTAGCGCACAAGTCCTACGAGCAGTACTTC
CASSLAHKSYEQYF
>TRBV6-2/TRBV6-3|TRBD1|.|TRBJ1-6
TGTGCCAGCAGTTACGGGACAGGGGTTAATTCACCCCTCCACTTT
CASSYGTGVNSPLHF